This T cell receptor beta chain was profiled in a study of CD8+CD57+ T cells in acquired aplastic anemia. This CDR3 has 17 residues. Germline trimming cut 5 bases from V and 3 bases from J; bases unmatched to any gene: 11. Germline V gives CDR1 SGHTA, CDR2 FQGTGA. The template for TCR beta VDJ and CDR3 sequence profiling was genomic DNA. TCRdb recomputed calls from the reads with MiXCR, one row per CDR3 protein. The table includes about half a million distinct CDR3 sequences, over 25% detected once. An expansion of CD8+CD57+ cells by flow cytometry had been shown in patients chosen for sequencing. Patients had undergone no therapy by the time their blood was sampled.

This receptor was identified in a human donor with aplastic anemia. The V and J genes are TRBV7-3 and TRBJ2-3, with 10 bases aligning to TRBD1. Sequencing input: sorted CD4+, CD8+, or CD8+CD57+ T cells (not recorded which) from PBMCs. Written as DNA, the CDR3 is TGTGCCAGCAGCCGCAGACAGGGGGCGGATCTAACAGATACGCAGTATTTT. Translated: CASSRRQGADLTDTQYF.